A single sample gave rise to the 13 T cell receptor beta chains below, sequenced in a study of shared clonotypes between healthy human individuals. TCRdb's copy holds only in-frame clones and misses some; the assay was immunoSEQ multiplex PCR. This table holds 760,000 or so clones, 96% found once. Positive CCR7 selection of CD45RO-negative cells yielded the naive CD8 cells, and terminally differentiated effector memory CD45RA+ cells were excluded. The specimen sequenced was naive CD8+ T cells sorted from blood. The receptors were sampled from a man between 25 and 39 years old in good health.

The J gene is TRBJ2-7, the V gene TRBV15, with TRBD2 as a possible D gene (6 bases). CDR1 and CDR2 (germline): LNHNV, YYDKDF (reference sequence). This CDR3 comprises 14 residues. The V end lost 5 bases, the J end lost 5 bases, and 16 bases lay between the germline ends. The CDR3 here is CATSPRRGEDEQYF. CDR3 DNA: TGTGCCACCAGCCCCCGGAGGGGCGAAGACGAGCAGTACTTC.

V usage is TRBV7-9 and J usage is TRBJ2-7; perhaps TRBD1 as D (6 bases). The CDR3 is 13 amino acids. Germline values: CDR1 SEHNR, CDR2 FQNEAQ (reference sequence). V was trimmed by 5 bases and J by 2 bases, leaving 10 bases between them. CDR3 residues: CASSARQAYEQYF. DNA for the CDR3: TGTGCCAGCAGCGCCAGACAGGCCTACGAGCAGTACTTC. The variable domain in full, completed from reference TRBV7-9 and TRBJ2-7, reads DTGVSQNPRHKITKRGQNVTFRCDPISEHNRLYWYRQTLGQGPEFLTYFQNEAQLEKSRLLSDRFSAERPKGSFSTLEIQRTEQGDSAMYLCASSARQAYEQYFGPGTRLTVT.

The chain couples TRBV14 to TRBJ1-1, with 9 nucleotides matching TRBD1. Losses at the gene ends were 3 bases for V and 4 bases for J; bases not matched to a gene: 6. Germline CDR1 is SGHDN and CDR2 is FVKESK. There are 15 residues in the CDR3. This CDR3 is CASSHLTGGVTEAFF. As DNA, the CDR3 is TGTGCCAGCAGCCACTTAACAGGGGGCGTCACTGAAGCTTTCTTT.

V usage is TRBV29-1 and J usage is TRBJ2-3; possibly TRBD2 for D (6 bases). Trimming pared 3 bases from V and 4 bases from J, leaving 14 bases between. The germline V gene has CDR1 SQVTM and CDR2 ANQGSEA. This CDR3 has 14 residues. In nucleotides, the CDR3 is TGCAGCGTTGACCCCGCGGGATTAGCAGATACGCAGTATTTT. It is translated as CSVDPAGLADTQYF.

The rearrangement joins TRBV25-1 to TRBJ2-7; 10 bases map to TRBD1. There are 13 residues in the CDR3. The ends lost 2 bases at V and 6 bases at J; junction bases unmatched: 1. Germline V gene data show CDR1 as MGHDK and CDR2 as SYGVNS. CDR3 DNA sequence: TGTGCCAGCAGTGAAGGGACAGGGGCCGAGCAGTACTTC. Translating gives CASSEGTGAEQYF.

CDR3 nucleotides: TGTGCCAGCAGCTCGACAGGGGTCGTACTCTATGGCTACACCTTC. Encoded protein: CASSSTGVVLYGYTF. The J gene is TRBJ1-2, the V gene TRBV13; 8 bases are shared with TRBD1. The CDR3 has 15 residues. The trim removed 4 bases at V and 4 bases at J, leaving 8 bases unmatched. CDR1 is PRHDT and CDR2 is FYEKMQ in the germline V gene (reference sequence). The whole variable domain, remainder taken from reference TRBV13 and TRBJ1-2, is AAGVIQSPRHLIKEKRETATLKCYPIPRHDTVYWYQQGPGQDPQFLISFYEKMQSDKGSIPDRFSAQQFSDYHSELNMSSLELGDSALYFCASSSTGVVLYGYTFGSGTRLTVV.

The CDR3 loop reads CASSESLGPYEQYF. DNA of the CDR3: TGCGCCAGCAGTGAGTCCCTCGGACCCTACGAGCAGTACTTC. The chain joins TRBV10-2 to TRBJ2-7; D gene uncertain. Germline CDR1 and CDR2: WSHSY and SAAADI. The ends were cut back, 0 bases at V and 2 bases at J, with 8 bases in the middle. The length of the CDR3 is 14 residues.

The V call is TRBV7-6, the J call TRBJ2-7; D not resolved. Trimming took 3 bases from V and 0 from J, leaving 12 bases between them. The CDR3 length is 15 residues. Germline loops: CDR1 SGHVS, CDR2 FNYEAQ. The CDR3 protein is CASSFFPGSSYEQYF. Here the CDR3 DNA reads TGTGCCAGCAGCTTCTTTCCCGGTAGCTCCTACGAGCAGTACTTC.

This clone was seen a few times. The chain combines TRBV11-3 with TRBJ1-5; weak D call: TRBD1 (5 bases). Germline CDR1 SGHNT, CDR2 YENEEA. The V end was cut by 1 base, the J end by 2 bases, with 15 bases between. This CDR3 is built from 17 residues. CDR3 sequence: CASSLGWDEIGNQPQHF. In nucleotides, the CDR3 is TGTGCCAGCAGCTTAGGTTGGGACGAGATAGGCAATCAGCCCCAGCATTTT.

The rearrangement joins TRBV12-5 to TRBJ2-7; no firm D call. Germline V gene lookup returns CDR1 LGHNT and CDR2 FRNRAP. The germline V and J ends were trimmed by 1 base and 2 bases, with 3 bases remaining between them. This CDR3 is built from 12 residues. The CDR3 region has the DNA TGTGCTAGTGGTTTGGGACCCTACGAGCAGTACTTC. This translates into CASGLGPYEQYF.

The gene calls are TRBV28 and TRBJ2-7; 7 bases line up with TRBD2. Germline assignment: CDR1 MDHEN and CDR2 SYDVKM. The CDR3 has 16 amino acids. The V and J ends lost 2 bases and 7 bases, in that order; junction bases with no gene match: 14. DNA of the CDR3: TGTGCCAGCAGTTTAACTCCACGGACTAGTCTGCTTGAGCAGTACTTC. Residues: CASSLTPRTSLLEQYF.

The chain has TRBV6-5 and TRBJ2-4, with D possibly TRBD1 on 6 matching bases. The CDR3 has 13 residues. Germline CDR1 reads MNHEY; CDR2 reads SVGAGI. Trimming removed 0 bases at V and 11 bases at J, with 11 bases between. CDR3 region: CASSYSWTDLQYF. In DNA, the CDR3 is TGTGCCAGCAGTTACTCGTGGACAGATCTTCAGTACTTC.

The CDR3 loop reads CASSHMDREYTEAFF. Written as DNA, the CDR3 is TGCGCCAGCAGCCATATGGACAGGGAATACACTGAAGCTTTCTTT. The V call is TRBV4-1, the J call TRBJ1-1, with 8 bases lining up with TRBD1. Trimming at V came to 3 bases and at J to 3 bases, leaving 6 bases not matched to a gene. The germline V gene has CDR1 MGHRA and CDR2 YSYEKL. The CDR3 totals 15 residues.